The 27 T cell receptor beta chains below all came from one sample that was sequenced in a study of blood T cell repertoires in COVID-19. This table comes from immunoSEQ multiplex PCR, and its TCRdb copy is limited to in-frame clones, with some not included. Of some 42,000 clones in the sample, around 90% were seen once. The sequencing input was peripheral blood. The receptors were gathered from a human donor in a cohort sampled during active COVID-19.

The V call is TRBV27, the J call TRBJ1-1; D not resolved. CDR1 MNHEY and CDR2 SMNVEV come from the germline V gene (reference sequence). The CDR3 is made up of 13 amino acids. V was shortened by 9 bases and J by 5 bases, with 16 bases between the two germline ends. The CDR3 DNA reads as TGTGCCAGAGAGCAGGTAAGACGGACTGAAGCTTTCTTT. Translation: CAREQVRRTEAFF.

V usage is TRBV4-1 and J usage is TRBJ1-5; tentatively, D is TRBD1 (5 bases). CDR1 and CDR2 from the germline V gene are MGHRA and YSYEKL. Trimming removed 6 bases from V and 5 bases from J, with 17 bases in between. This CDR3 has 15 amino acids. CDR3 nucleotides: TGCGCCAGCAGTCGGACGCGGGGGGACCATCAGCCCCAGCATTTT. It codes for CASSRTRGDHQPQHF.

The chain combines TRBV12-3 or TRBV12-4 with TRBJ1-2; 7 nucleotides agree with TRBD1. With 6 bases clipped from V and 5 bases from J, the junction kept 3 bases outside the gene matches. The CDR3 contains 12 residues. The CDR3 DNA sequence: TGTGCCAGCAGGCAGGGGGGATATGGCTACACCTTC. Translated: CASRQGGYGYTF.

The chain combines TRBV5-4 with TRBJ1-1, with 9 bases identical to TRBD1. The CDR3 is 16 amino acids. With V trimmed by 5 bases and J by 0 bases, 8 bases remained unmatched. Germline V gene lookup returns CDR1 SGHNT and CDR2 YYREEE (reference sequence). The CDR3 DNA follows: TGTGCCAGCAGTCGACCGGGACAGGGCCTGAACACTGAAGCTTTCTTT. Its protein product is CASSRPGQGLNTEAFF.

The chain recombines TRBV29-1 with TRBJ1-1, with no clear D. CDR1 and CDR2 (germline): SQVTM, ANQGSEA. This CDR3 comprises 13 residues. V lost 3 bases and J 1 base, leaving 9 bases between the germline ends. CDR3 amino acids: CSVEVSGNTEAFF. The CDR3 DNA reads as TGCAGCGTTGAGGTGAGCGGGAACACTGAAGCTTTCTTT.

The rearrangement joins TRBV6-2 or TRBV6-3 to TRBJ1-5, with D uncertain. The V end lost 7 bases, the J end lost 0 bases, and 16 bases lay between the germline ends. CDR1 is MNHEY and CDR2 is SVGEGT in the germline V gene. The CDR3 contains 16 residues. In DNA form, the CDR3 reads TGTGCCAGCAACCCCTACCGGGGAAATAGCAATCAGCCCCAGCATTTT. Amino acids: CASNPYRGNSNQPQHF.

This clone was found once. The chain is built from TRBV7-2 and TRBJ2-1; 8 nucleotides align to TRBD2. In germline, CDR1 is SGHTA, CDR2 FQGNSA. The CDR3 runs to 13 residues. V shed 7 bases and J 8 bases; nucleotides not matched to a gene: 7. CDR3 in amino acids: CASTSAGGYEQFF. For the CDR3, the DNA is TGTGCCAGCACCAGTGCGGGGGGCTATGAGCAGTTCTTC.

V gene TRBV6-6 combines with J gene TRBJ1-6; 7 nucleotides line up with TRBD1. Trimming at V came to 4 bases and at J to 7 bases, leaving 4 bases not matched to a gene. Germline V CDR1 and CDR2: MNHNY, SVGAGI (reference sequence). The CDR3 runs 14 residues. The CDR3 sequence is CASSSNRGNSPLHF. The CDR3 DNA is TGTGCCAGCAGTTCAAACAGGGGAAATTCACCCCTCCACTTT.

J is TRBJ1-1 and V is TRBV5-6, with TRBD1 matching over 10 bases. Germline V gene data show CDR1 as SGHDT and CDR2 as YYEEEE. This CDR3 contains 14 residues. V lost 0 bases to trimming and J lost 7 bases; unmatched junction nucleotides: 3. The CDR3, as DNA: TGTGCCAGCAGCTTGGGGACAGGGGGGTTTGAAGCTTTCTTT. This sequence encodes CASSLGTGGFEAFF.

V and J are TRBV7-6 and TRBJ2-6; a weak D match, TRBD1 (5 bases). The ends were cut back, 1 base at V and 0 bases at J, with 10 bases in the middle. The CDR3 runs to 17 residues. Looked up from germline, CDR1 is SGHVS and CDR2 is FNYEAQ. The CDR3 nucleotides read TGTGCCAGCAGCTTAGACGACAGATCCTCTGGGGCCAACGTCCTGACTTTC. Its translation: CASSLDDRSSGANVLTF.

The V call is TRBV19, the J call TRBJ2-7; the match to TRBD1 covers 7 bases. After removal of 5 bases from V and 2 bases from J, the junction contained 3 bases not matched to a gene. Germline V lookup: CDR1 LNHDA, CDR2 SQIVND (reference sequence). The CDR3 is 13 amino acids. The CDR3 coding sequence is TGTGCCAGTAGTCACACAGGGGCCTACGAGCAGTACTTC. Translation: CASSHTGAYEQYF.

This clone was observed once. V and J are TRBV11-3 and TRBJ2-7; the D gene is possibly TRBD2 (6 bases). The CDR3 consists of 13 residues. Germline loops: CDR1 SGHNT, CDR2 YENEEA. V was shortened by 3 bases and J by 9 bases, with 15 bases between the two germline ends. CDR3 residues: CASSFDSGWGQYF. DNA of the CDR3: TGTGCCAGCAGCTTTGACAGCGGGTGGGGGCAGTACTTC.

This chain links TRBV3-1 (or the pseudogene TRBV3-2) with TRBJ1-6; D is unclear. The CDR3 is 14 residues long. Germline V gene lookup returns CDR1 LGHDT and CDR2 YNNKEL (reference sequence). Trimming took off 3 bases at V and 14 bases at J, with 17 bases between the two ends. CDR3 DNA sequence: TGTGCCAGCAGCCATATCTCTCTCTTCGGGTCCCTCCACTTT. Its protein is CASSHISLFGSLHF.

This sequence joins TRBV19 and TRBJ2-5; 10 nucleotides match TRBD1. The germline V gene has CDR1 LNHDA and CDR2 SQIVND (reference sequence). The CDR3 spans 14 residues. The J segment lost 5 bases and the V segment lost 6 bases, leaving 6 bases of the junction unmatched. As DNA, the CDR3 is TGTGCCAGTAGCCCGACAGGGGGCAGGGAGACCCAGTACTTC. Translated: CASSPTGGRETQYF.

The chain couples TRBV11-2 to TRBJ2-7, with D possibly being TRBD2 (7 bases). The length of the CDR3 is 17 residues. CDR1 is SGHAT, CDR2 FQNNGV, per germline. With 6 bases removed from V and 0 bases from J, the gap between germline ends came to 21 bases. The CDR3 loop is CASSPSTGGAGSYEQYF. CDR3 sequence (DNA): TGTGCCAGCAGTCCGAGCACGGGGGGCGCAGGCTCCTACGAGCAGTACTTC.

The chain's CDR3 is CASSPATGAGTEAFF. DNA for the CDR3: TGTGCCAGCTCACCAGCGACAGGGGCGGGCACTGAAGCTTTCTTT. The chain is built from TRBV18 and TRBJ1-1; 8 bases match TRBD1. This CDR3 is 15 amino acids long. Germline V gene sequence: CDR1 KGHSH, CDR2 LQKENI. Unmatched junction bases numbered 6, after V lost 2 bases and J lost 4 bases. Filled out from reference TRBV18 and TRBJ1-1, the complete variable domain reads NAGVMQNPRHLVRRRGQEARLRCSPMKGHSHVYWYRQLPEEGLKFMVYLQKENIIDESGMPKERFSAEFPKEGPSILRIQQVVRGDSAAYFCASSPATGAGTEAFFGQGTRLTVV.

The V call is TRBV19, the J call TRBJ2-1; 10 bases are shared with TRBD1. V shed 10 bases and J 3 bases; nucleotides not matched to a gene: 15. Germline-derived CDR1 and CDR2 are LNHDA and SQIVND (reference sequence). This CDR3 is built from 17 residues. CDR3 in amino acids: CATYSGTGVRGYNEQFF. The DNA of the CDR3 is TGTGCCACGTATTCCGGGACAGGGGTTCGGGGCTACAATGAGCAGTTCTTC.

The V call is TRBV4-2, the J call TRBJ1-2; tentatively, D is TRBD1 (5 bases). CDR3 length equals 14 residues. V lost 0 bases to trimming and J lost 7 bases, with 12 bases between them. Germline values: CDR1 LGHNA, CDR2 YNFKEQ. The CDR3 reads CASSQDRKGPGYTF. The CDR3 DNA reads as TGTGCCAGCAGCCAAGACCGGAAGGGGCCTGGCTACACCTTC.

This clone was seen just once. The chain joins TRBV5-5 to TRBJ2-5; D is possibly TRBD1 (6 bases). Germline V gene lookup returns CDR1 SGHKS and CDR2 YYEKEE (reference sequence). Trimming cost V 2 bases and J 4 bases, with 15 bases left between them. This CDR3 has 15 residues. The CDR3 DNA is TGTGCCAGCAGCTTCTTCAGGGGCGGATTAGAGACCCAGTACTTC. Protein product: CASSFFRGGLETQYF.

This CDR3 reads CASSVGAGAYEQYF. CDR3 nucleotide sequence: TGTGCCAGCAGCGTAGGAGCGGGGGCCTACGAGCAGTACTTC. The chain employs TRBV9 and TRBJ2-7, with TRBD2 matching over 8 bases. This CDR3 is built from 14 residues. J lost 2 bases, V lost 0 bases, and 1 base had no gene match. CDR1 SGDLS and CDR2 YYNGEE come from the germline V gene.

The rearrangement links TRBV5-6 to TRBJ1-2; possibly TRBD1 for D (6 bases). Germline CDR1 is SGHDT and CDR2 is YYEEEE. The CDR3 contains 12 residues. Trimming pared 4 bases from V and 7 bases from J, leaving 11 bases between. The chain's CDR3 is CASSGYRAGYTF. The CDR3 DNA reads TGTGCCAGCAGCGGCTACAGGGCTGGCTACACCTTC.

The chain recombines TRBV6-2 or TRBV6-3 with TRBJ1-5; possibly TRBD1 for D (6 bases). Trimming shortened V by 6 bases and J by 8 bases, and 17 bases separated the two germline ends. The CDR3 totals 14 residues. Germline V gene sequence: CDR1 MNHEY, CDR2 SVGEGT. The CDR3 DNA follows: TGTGCCAGCAGCTTCTGGACAGCGAAGGAGCCCCAGCATTTT. Residues: CASSFWTAKEPQHF.

In its sample, this clone was seen once. The chain has TRBV5-1 and TRBJ2-7, with 8 bases identical to TRBD1. This CDR3 region has 16 residues. CDR1 is SGHRS and CDR2 is YFSETQ in the germline V gene. The junction had 11 bases not matched to a gene; V was cut back by 3 bases and J by 3 bases. CDR3 loop: CASSYIPGGKDYEQYF. CDR3 nucleotide sequence: TGCGCCAGCAGCTACATACCAGGGGGCAAAGACTACGAGCAGTACTTC.

This chain connects TRBV28 to TRBJ2-7; D perhaps matches TRBD2 (5 bases). The CDR3 runs 15 residues. Between the trimmed V and J ends, which lost 6 bases and 3 bases, there was a span of 18 bases. Germline loops: CDR1 MDHEN, CDR2 SYDVKM. CDR3 amino acids: CASSPGNPVGYEQYF. CDR3 coding DNA: TGTGCCAGCAGCCCCGGGAATCCCGTCGGCTACGAGCAGTACTTC.

The rearrangement joins TRBV12-3 or TRBV12-4 to TRBJ2-7, with TRBD2 matching 7 bases. Unmatched junction bases numbered 2, after V lost 2 bases and J lost 4 bases. CDR3 length: 13 residues. The CDR3 is CASSLQAGYEQYF. Here the CDR3 DNA reads TGTGCCAGCAGTTTACAAGCGGGGTACGAGCAGTACTTC.

The chain combines TRBV5-1 with TRBJ1-1; D gene unclear. This CDR3 is 15 amino acids long. CDR1 is SGHRS and CDR2 is YFSETQ in the germline V gene. With 4 bases removed from V and 0 bases from J, the gap between germline ends came to 13 bases. In DNA form, the CDR3 reads TGCGCCAGCAGCGCCCGGGTTGGAATGAACACTGAAGCTTTCTTT. It codes for CASSARVGMNTEAFF.

The rearrangement joins TRBV10-1 to TRBJ1-1, with TRBD1 identical over 7 bases. CDR1 and CDR2 from the germline V gene are WNHNN and SYGVQD (reference sequence). The V segment lost 6 bases and the J segment 0 bases; nucleotides outside the gene matches: 10. This CDR3 contains 16 residues. The CDR3, as DNA: TGCGCCAGCAGCAGATACCAGACAGGGATGAACACTGAAGCTTTCTTT. It specifies CASSRYQTGMNTEAFF.